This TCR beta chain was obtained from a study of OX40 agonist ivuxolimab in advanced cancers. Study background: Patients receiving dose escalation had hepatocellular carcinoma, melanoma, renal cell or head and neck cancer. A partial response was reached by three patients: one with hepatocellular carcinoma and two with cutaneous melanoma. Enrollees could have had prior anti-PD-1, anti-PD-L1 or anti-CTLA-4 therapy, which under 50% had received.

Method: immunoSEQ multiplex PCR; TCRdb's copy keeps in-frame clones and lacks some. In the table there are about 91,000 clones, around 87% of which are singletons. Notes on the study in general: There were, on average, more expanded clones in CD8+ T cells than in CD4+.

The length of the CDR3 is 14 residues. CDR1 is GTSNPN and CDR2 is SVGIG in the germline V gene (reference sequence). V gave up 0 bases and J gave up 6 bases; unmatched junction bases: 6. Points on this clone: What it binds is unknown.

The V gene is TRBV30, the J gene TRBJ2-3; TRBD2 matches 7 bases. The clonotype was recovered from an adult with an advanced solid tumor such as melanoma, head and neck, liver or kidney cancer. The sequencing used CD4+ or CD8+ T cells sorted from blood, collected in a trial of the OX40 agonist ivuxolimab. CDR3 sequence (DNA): TGTGCCTGGAGTGTCAGCGGGATAGGCGATACGCAGTATTTT. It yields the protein CAWSVSGIGDTQYF.